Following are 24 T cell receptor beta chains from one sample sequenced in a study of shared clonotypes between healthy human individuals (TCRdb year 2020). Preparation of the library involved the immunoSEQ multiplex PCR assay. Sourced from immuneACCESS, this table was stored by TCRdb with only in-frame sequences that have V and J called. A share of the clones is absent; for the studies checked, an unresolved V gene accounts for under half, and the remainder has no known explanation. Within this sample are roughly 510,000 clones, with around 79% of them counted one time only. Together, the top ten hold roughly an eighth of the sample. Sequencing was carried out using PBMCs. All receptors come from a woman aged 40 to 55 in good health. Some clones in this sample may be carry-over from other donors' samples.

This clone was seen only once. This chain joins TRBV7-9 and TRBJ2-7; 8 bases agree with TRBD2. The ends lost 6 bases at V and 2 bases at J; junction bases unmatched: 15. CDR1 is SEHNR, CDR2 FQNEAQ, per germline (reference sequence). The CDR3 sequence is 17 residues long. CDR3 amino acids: CASSRSIAGSSPYEQYF. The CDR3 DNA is TGTGCCAGCAGTCGTAGCATAGCGGGATCAAGCCCCTACGAGCAGTACTTC.

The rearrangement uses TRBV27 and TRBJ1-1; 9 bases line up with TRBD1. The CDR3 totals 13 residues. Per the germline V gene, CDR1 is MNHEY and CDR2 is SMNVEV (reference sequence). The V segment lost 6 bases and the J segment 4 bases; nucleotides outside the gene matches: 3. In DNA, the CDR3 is TGTGCCAGCAGAGAGACAGGGGGCACTGAAGCTTTCTTT. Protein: CASRETGGTEAFF.

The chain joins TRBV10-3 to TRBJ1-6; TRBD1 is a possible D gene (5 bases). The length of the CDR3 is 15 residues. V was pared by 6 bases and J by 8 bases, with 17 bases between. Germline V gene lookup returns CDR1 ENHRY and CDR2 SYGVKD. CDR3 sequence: CAISPGLPRDSPLHF. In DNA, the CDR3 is TGTGCCATCAGCCCGGGGCTCCCCCGGGATTCACCCCTCCACTTT.

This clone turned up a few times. Written as DNA, the CDR3 is TGTGCCAGCAGTGTCGGGGTTCAGGCTTTCTTT. This encodes CASSVGVQAFF. This chain links TRBV2 with TRBJ1-1; no clear D gene. Trimming shortened V by 4 bases and J by 11 bases, and 11 bases separated the two germline ends. Germline CDR1 is SNHLY and CDR2 is FYNNEI. CDR3 size: 11 residues.

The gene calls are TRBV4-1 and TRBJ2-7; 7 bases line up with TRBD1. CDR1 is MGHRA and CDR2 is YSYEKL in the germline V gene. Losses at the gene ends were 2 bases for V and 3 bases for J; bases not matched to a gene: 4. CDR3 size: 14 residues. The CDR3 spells CASSQMRQGYEQYF. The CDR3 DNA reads TGCGCCAGCAGCCAAATGAGACAGGGCTACGAGCAGTACTTC.

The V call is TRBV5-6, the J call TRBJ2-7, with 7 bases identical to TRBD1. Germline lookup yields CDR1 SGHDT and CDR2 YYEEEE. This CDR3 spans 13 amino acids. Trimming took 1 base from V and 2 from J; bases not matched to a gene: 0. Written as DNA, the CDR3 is TGTGCCAGCAGCTTGAGGGGGCCCTACGAGCAGTACTTC. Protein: CASSLRGPYEQYF.

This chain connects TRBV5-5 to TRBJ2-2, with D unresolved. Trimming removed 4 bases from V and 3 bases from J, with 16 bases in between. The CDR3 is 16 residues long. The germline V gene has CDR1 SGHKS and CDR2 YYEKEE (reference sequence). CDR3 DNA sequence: TGTGCCAGCAGCGCCAGTAGCAGGACGGACACCGGGGAGCTGTTTTTT. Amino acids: CASSASSRTDTGELFF.

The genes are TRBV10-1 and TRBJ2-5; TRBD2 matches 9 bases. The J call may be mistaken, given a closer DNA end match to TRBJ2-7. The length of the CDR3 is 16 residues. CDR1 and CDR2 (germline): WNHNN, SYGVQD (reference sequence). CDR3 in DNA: TGCGCCAGCAGTCCAGGACTAGCGCTACCATCCTACGAGCAGTACTTC. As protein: CASSPGLALPSYEQYF.

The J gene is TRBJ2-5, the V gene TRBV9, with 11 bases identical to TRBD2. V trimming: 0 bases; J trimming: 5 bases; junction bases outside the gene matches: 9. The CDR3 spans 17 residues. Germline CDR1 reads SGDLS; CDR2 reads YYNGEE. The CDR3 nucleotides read TGTGCCAGCAGCGTAGGTGGTAGCGGGAGGGCCGGGGAGACCCAGTACTTC. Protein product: CASSVGGSGRAGETQYF.

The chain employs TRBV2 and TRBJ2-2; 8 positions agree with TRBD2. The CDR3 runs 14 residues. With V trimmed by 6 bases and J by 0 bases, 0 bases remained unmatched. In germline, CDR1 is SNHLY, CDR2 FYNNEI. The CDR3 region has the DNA TGTGCCAGCAGGGGACTAGCGAACACCGGGGAGCTGTTTTTT. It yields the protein CASRGLANTGELFF.

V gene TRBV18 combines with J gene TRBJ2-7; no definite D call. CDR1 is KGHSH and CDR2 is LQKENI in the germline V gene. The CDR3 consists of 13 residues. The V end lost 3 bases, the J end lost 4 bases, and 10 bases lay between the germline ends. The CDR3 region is CASSPRESYEQYF. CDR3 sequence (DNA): TGTGCCAGCTCACCTCGAGAATCTTACGAGCAGTACTTC.

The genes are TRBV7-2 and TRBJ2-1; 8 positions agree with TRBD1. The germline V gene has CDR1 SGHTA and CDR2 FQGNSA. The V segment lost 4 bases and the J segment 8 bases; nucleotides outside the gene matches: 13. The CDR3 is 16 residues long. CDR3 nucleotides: TGTGCCAGCAGCTGGGACAGGTCTACTGGGAGCGATGAGCAGTTCTTC. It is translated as CASSWDRSTGSDEQFF.

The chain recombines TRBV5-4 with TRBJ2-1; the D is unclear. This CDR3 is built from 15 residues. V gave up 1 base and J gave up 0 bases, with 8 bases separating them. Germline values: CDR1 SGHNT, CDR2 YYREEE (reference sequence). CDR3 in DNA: TGTGCCAGCAGCTTGCTCGAGCGCTCCTACAATGAGCAGTTCTTC. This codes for CASSLLERSYNEQFF.

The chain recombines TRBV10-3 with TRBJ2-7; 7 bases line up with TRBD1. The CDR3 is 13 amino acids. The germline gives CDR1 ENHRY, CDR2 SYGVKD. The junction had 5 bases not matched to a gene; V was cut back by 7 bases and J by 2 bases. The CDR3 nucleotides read TGTGCCATCAAACCGACAGGGACCTACGAGCAGTACTTC. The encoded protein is CAIKPTGTYEQYF.

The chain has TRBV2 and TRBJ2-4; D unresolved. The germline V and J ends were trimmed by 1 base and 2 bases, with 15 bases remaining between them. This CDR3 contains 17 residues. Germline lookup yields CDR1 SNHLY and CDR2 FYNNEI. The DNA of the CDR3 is TGTGCCAGCAGTGAAGATAGCTGGTGGGAATCCAAAAACATTCAGTACTTC. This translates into CASSEDSWWESKNIQYF.

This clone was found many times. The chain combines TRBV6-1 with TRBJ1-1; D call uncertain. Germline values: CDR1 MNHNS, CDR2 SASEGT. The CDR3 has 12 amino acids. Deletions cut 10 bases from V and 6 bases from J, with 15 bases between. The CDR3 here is CATRTLGAEAFF. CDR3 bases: TGTGCCACCCGGACCTTAGGCGCTGAAGCTTTCTTT.

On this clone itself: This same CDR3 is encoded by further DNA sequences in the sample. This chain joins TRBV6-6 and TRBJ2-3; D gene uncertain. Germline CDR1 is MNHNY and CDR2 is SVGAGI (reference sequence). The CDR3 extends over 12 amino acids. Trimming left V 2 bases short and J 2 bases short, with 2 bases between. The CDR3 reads CASSYTTDTQYF. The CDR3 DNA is TGTGCCAGCAGTTACACCACAGATACGCAGTATTTT.

The CDR3 reads CASSVNRNRGGGNIQYF. CDR3 sequence (DNA): TGTGCCAGCAGTGTGAACAGAAACAGGGGAGGTGGAAACATTCAGTACTTC. The V call is TRBV2, the J call TRBJ2-4, with D possibly being TRBD1 (7 bases). V gave up 4 bases and J gave up 6 bases, with 22 bases separating them. The CDR3 runs to 17 residues. Per germline, CDR1 SNHLY and CDR2 FYNNEI.

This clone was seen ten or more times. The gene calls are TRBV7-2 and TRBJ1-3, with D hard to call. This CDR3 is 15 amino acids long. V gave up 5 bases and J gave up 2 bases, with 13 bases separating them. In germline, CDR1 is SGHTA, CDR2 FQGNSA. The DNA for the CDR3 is TGTGCCAGCAGCGTCGACTCTCGGACTGGAAACACCATATATTTT. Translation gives CASSVDSRTGNTIYF.

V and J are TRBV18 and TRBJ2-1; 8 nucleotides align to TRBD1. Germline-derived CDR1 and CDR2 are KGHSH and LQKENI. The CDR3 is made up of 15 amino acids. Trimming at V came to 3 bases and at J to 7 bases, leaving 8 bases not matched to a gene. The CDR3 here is CASSPETGAGNEQFF. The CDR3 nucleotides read TGTGCCAGCTCACCTGAGACAGGGGCAGGGAATGAGCAGTTCTTC.

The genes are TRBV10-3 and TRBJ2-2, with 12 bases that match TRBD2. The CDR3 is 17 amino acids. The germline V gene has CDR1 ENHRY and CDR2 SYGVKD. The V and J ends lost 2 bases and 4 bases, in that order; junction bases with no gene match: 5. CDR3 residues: CAISETSGRTFTGELFF. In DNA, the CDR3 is TGTGCCATCAGTGAGACTAGCGGGAGGACCTTCACCGGGGAGCTGTTTTTT.

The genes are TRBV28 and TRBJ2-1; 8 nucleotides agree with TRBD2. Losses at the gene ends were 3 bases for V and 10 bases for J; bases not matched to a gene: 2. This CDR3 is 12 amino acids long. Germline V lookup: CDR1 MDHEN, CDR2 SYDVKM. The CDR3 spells CASSFGGDEQFF. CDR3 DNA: TGTGCCAGCAGTTTCGGGGGGGACGAGCAGTTCTTC.

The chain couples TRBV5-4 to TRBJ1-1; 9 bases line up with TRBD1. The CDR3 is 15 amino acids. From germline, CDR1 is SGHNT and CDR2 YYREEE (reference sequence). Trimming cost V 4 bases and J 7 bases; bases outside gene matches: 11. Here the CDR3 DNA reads TGTGCCAGCAGCACCGCGACAGGGGGTATTGGTGAAGCTTTCTTT. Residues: CASSTATGGIGEAFF. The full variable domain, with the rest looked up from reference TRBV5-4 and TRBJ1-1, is ETGVTQSPTHLIKTRGQQVTLRCSSQSGHNTVSWYQQALGQGPQFIFQYYREEENGRGNFPPRFSGLQFPNYSSELNVNALELDDSALYLCASSTATGGIGEAFFGQGTRLTVV.

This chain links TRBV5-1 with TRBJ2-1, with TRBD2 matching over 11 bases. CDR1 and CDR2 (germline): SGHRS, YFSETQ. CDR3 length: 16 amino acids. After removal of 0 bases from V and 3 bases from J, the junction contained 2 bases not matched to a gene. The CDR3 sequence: CASSLEGLADYNEQFF. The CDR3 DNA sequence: TGCGCCAGCAGCTTGGAGGGACTAGCGGACTACAATGAGCAGTTCTTC.